This is a list of T cell receptor beta chains from one sample in a study of patients and donors after allogeneic stem cell transplantation. TCRdb ran MiXCR on the RT-PCR reads and lists one entry per CDR3 protein. The sample has 800,000 to 1,000,000 distinct CDR3 sequences, about a sixth seen once. Specimen: blood, either unsorted or a sorted T cell fraction (not recorded which). These receptors all stem from a human donor who was either an allogeneic HSCT recipient or a stem cell or donor lymphocyte infusion donor (not recorded which). It is not recorded whose cells these are; they may come from a transplant donor. Each CDR3 is given with its conserved first and last residue. The order of the fields is V gene, D gene, J gene, clone size, CDR3 protein, CDR3 DNA. The D gene is left open where the match is weak. The size of a clone is reported for some rows only, either as once, few or many, or as a class for expanded clones.

TRBV29-1	TRBD2	TRBJ2-1	few	CSVEGILAGVSSYNEQFF	TGCAGCGTTGAAGGTATCCTAGCGGGAGTATCCTCCTACAATGAGCAGTTCTTC
TRBV29-1	-	TRBJ1-1	many	CSVEDATNTEAFF	TGCAGCGTTGAAGATGCTACCAACACTGAAGCTTTCTTT
TRBV15	-	TRBJ2-1	few	CATSRVTTGEQFF	TGTGCCACCAGCAGGGTGACAACAGGGGAGCAGTTCTTC
TRBV4-1	-	TRBJ1-6	-	CASSQDLPGFGSPLHF	TGCGCCAGCAGCCAAGATCTGCCGGGGTTTGGTTCACCCCTCCACTTT
TRBV7-9	-	TRBJ2-2	-	CASSLRDFTNTGELFF	TGTGCCAGCAGCTTAAGGGACTTCACGAACACCGGGGAGCTGTTTTTT
TRBV27	-	TRBJ2-7	few	CASSLKVLHEQYF	TGTGCCAGCAGTTTAAAGGTATTACACGAGCAGTACTTC
TRBV5-1	-	TRBJ2-5	-	CASSLVQRTTRAETQYF	TGCGCCAGCAGCTTGGTCCAAAGGACAACCAGGGCAGAGACCCAGTACTTC
TRBV7-6	-	TRBJ1-2	few	CASSPLAGGLNYGYTF	TGTGCCAGCAGCCCTCTAGCGGGCGGGCTTAACTATGGCTACACCTTC
TRBV12-3/TRBV12-4	-	TRBJ2-7	few	CASTFDLSSYEQYF	TGTGCCAGCACCTTTGACTTGTCCTCCTACGAGCAGTACTTC
TRBV12-3/TRBV12-4	TRBD2	TRBJ2-1	few	CASSLHLSAGGPNEQFF	TGTGCCAGCAGTTTACACCTCTCAGCGGGGGGGCCTAATGAGCAGTTCTTC
TRBV29-1	-	TRBJ2-6	few	CSVETGPGANVLTF	TGCAGCGTTGAAACTGGGCCTGGGGCCAACGTCCTGACTTTC
TRBV10-3	-	TRBJ2-7	-	CAIMGVSYEQYF	TGTGCCATCATGGGGGTCTCCTACGAGCAGTACTTC
TRBV15	TRBD1	TRBJ2-1	-	CATSPSAGGGSNEQFF	TGTGCCACCAGCCCCTCGGCAGGGGGCGGGTCCAATGAGCAGTTCTTC
TRBV4-2	TRBD1	TRBJ1-4	-	CASSQSEQGDEKLFF	TGTGCCAGCAGCCAATCAGAACAGGGGGATGAAAAACTGTTTTTT
TRBV9	TRBD1	TRBJ1-2	-	CASSVGGQGGPYGYTF	TGTGCCAGCAGCGTAGGAGGACAGGGGGGGCCCTATGGCTACACCTTC
TRBV27	TRBD1	TRBJ1-5	-	CASSQTGTGYQPQHF	TGTGCCAGCAGCCAAACCGGGACAGGGTATCAGCCCCAGCATTTT
TRBV20-1	-	TRBJ2-6	-	CSARGIAGANVLTF	TGCAGTGCTAGGGGGATCGCGGGGGCCAACGTCCTGACTTTC
TRBV27	TRBD2	TRBJ2-7	many	CASSLFWRGGDEQYF	TGTGCCAGCAGTTTATTCTGGCGGGGAGGGGACGAGCAGTACTTC
TRBV6-2/TRBV6-3	-	TRBJ1-6	few	CASSYSNDGRSSSYNSPLHF	TGTGCCAGCAGTTACTCGAATGACGGGAGATCGAGCTCCTATAATTCACCCCTCCACTTT
TRBV20-1	-	TRBJ2-7	-	CSAPRVAALREQYF	TGCAGTGCTCCCCGGGTAGCGGCGTTGAGGGAGCAGTACTTC
TRBV2	-	TRBJ2-7	few	CASLLEGEQYF	TGTGCCAGCCTCCTGGAGGGGGAGCAGTACTTC
TRBV4-1	-	TRBJ2-5	-	CASSQAQEWRGTQYF	TGCGCCAGCAGCCAAGCCCAGGAGTGGAGGGGGACCCAGTACTTC
TRBV12-3/TRBV12-4	-	TRBJ1-1	few	CASSWSMNTEAFF	TGTGCCAGCAGTTGGAGCATGAACACTGAAGCTTTCTTT
TRBV20-1	-	TRBJ2-3	few	CSARNSGAGTDTQYF	TGCAGTGCTAGGAACTCGGGGGCCGGCACAGATACGCAGTATTTT
TRBV20-1	-	TRBJ2-7	few	CSVPYTVYEQYF	TGCAGTGTTCCTTACACCGTCTACGAGCAGTACTTC
TRBV20-1	-	TRBJ2-7	-	CSASLNVGGPSYEQYF	TGCAGTGCTAGCTTAAACGTCGGGGGCCCCTCCTACGAGCAGTACTTC
TRBV5-4	-	TRBJ2-1	-	CASSLGPADYNEQFF	TGTGCCAGCAGCTTGGGTCCAGCCGACTACAATGAGCAGTTCTTC
TRBV9	TRBD1	TRBJ1-1	few	CASSVKDRGGTEAFF	TGTGCCAGCAGCGTTAAGGACAGGGGAGGGACTGAAGCTTTCTTT
TRBV9	-	TRBJ1-2	many	CASSVRQAYGYTF	TGTGCCAGCAGCGTCAGACAGGCGTATGGCTACACCTTC
TRBV9	-	TRBJ2-5	-	CASSAEGGRQETQYF	TGTGCCAGCAGCGCTGAGGGGGGGAGGCAAGAGACCCAGTACTTC
TRBV20-1	-	TRBJ1-1	few	CSAHVLNTEAFF	TGCAGTGCCCACGTCCTTAACACTGAAGCTTTCTTT
TRBV2	-	TRBJ1-5	few	CASSTGRENQPQHF	TGTGCCAGCAGCACAGGGAGAGAGAATCAGCCCCAGCATTTT
TRBV4-2	TRBD1	TRBJ1-4	-	CASSQDRDRGGEKLFF	TGTGCCAGCAGCCAAGATCGTGACAGGGGTGGTGAAAAACTGTTTTTT
TRBV19	-	TRBJ1-1	few	CASSIAGTRNTEAFF	TGTGCCAGTAGTATTGCAGGGACTAGGAACACTGAAGCTTTCTTT
TRBV12-3/TRBV12-4	-	TRBJ1-1	-	CASSFGGETEAFF	TGTGCCAGCAGTTTCGGGGGAGAGACTGAAGCTTTCTTT
TRBV12-3/TRBV12-4	-	TRBJ1-1	many	CASRGDGYTEAFF	TGTGCCAGCAGGGGGGACGGGTACACTGAAGCTTTCTTT
TRBV25-1	-	TRBJ2-5	-	CASRVAETLYF	TGTGCCAGCCGAGTGGCGGAGACCCTGTACTTC
TRBV7-3	-	TRBJ1-1	-	CASSSVQGTEAFF	TGTGCCAGCAGCTCCGTCCAGGGAACTGAAGCTTTCTTT
TRBV5-4	-	TRBJ1-2	few	CASSKTDGYTF	TGTGCCAGCAGCAAGACAGATGGCTACACCTTC
TRBV7-2	-	TRBJ1-2	-	CASSYPGDSYGYTF	TGTGCCAGCAGCTACCCGGGTGATTCATATGGCTACACCTTC
TRBV11-2	-	TRBJ2-7	-	CASSPPTGAKTYEQYF	TGTGCCAGCAGCCCTCCAACCGGGGCCAAAACCTACGAGCAGTACTTC
TRBV11-1	-	TRBJ1-1	few	CASSLGPSPTGIIAEAFF	TGTGCCAGCAGCTTAGGACCTAGCCCAACAGGGATTATAGCTGAAGCTTTCTTT
TRBV14	-	TRBJ1-1	-	CASSHQLKGSRNTEAFF	TGTGCCAGCAGCCACCAACTCAAGGGATCCAGGAACACTGAAGCTTTCTTT
TRBV7-8	-	TRBJ2-1	many	CASSPTGYSYNEQFF	TGTGCCAGCAGCCCCACAGGGTACTCCTACAATGAGCAGTTCTTC
TRBV20-1	-	TRBJ1-2	many	CSAREEGLSIYGYTF	TGCAGTGCTAGAGAAGAGGGATTATCTATCTATGGCTACACCTTC
TRBV10-3	-	TRBJ2-2	few	CAITTGSGELFF	TGTGCCATCACTACTGGGAGCGGGGAGCTGTTTTTT
TRBV4-1	-	TRBJ1-6	few	CASSQEAGAIYNSPLHF	TGCGCCAGCAGCCAAGAGGCAGGGGCCATCTATAATTCACCCCTCCACTTT
TRBV9	TRBD2	TRBJ2-7	-	CASSVESRLAVDEQYF	TGTGCCAGCAGCGTAGAATCTCGACTAGCGGTGGACGAGCAGTACTTC
TRBV25-1	-	TRBJ2-3	-	CASQSGRRRADTQYF	TGTGCCAGTCAATCAGGGCGCCGGAGAGCAGATACGCAGTATTTT
TRBV6-1	TRBD2	TRBJ2-7	few	CASSRGLAGVYAGYEQYF	TGTGCCAGCAGTCGTGGACTAGCGGGAGTTTATGCCGGATACGAGCAGTACTTC
TRBV6-5	-	TRBJ2-6	-	CASSYSRKGAGANVLTF	TGTGCCAGCAGTTACTCAAGGAAGGGGGCTGGGGCCAACGTCCTGACTTTC
TRBV6-2/TRBV6-3	-	TRBJ2-5	-	CASSPSGLYQETQYF	TGTGCCAGCAGCCCAAGCGGACTGTACCAAGAGACCCAGTACTTC
TRBV7-9	TRBD1	TRBJ1-1	-	CASSLRTGYTAEAFF	TGTGCCAGCAGCTTAAGGACAGGGTACACCGCTGAAGCTTTCTTT
TRBV7-2	-	TRBJ2-5	few	CASSASVVQETQYF	TGTGCCAGCTCGGCTAGCGTCGTCCAAGAGACCCAGTACTTC
TRBV24-1	TRBD1	TRBJ1-2	-	CATSGTGEYSGYTF	TGTGCCACCAGTGGGACAGGGGAGTATAGTGGCTACACCTTC
TRBV20-1	TRBD1	TRBJ2-1	once	CSARDGQGADEQLF	TGCAGTGCTAGAGATGGGCAGGGGGCCGATGAGCAGCTCTTC
TRBV9	-	TRBJ2-3	-	CASNLLADTQYF	TGTGCCAGCAATCTCCTGGCAGATACGCAGTATTTT
TRBV28	TRBD1	TRBJ1-5	few	CASTFRLGQEWESNQPQHF	TGTGCCAGCACCTTTCGACTGGGACAGGAATGGGAGAGCAATCAGCCCCAGCATTTT
TRBV20-1	-	TRBJ2-2	-	CSAPTSPVRTGELFF	TGCAGTGCTCCCACTAGCCCAGTGCGCACCGGGGAGCTGTTTTTT